The clone carrying this T cell receptor beta chain occurred once. Given the absence of the conserved phenylalanine or tryptophan at the CDR3 end, a read error is likely. With 0 bases removed from V and 1 base from J, the gap between germline ends came to 13 bases. CDR1 and CDR2 (germline): SGHRS, YFSETQ. CDR3 size: 16 residues. Unique molecular identifiers were incorporated during preparation of the TCRbeta library. MiXCR was run by TCRdb on the PCR reads, yielding one entry per CDR3 protein. Here the sample spans around 340,000 distinct CDR3 sequences, 13% being singletons. The sample originates from a study of T-cell reconstitution after alpha-beta-depleted transplantation in children.

The sequences come from PBMCs, collected from the stem cell graft. The receptor comes from a human donor who donated a stem cell graft to a child with Fanconi anemia. The chain carries TRBV5-1 and TRBJ1-2; D gene uncertain. CDR3 nucleotide sequence: TGCGCCAGCAGCTTGGCCGGGAGACAACTTAACTATGGCTACACCTCC. It is translated as CASSLAGRQLNYGYTS.